The clone carrying this T cell receptor (beta chain) has only one observation. Its matching antigen is unknown. Primers included in the PCR were 60 Vbeta and 13 Jbeta primers. Libraries were prepared by immunoSEQ multiplex PCR; TCRdb keeps only in-frame clonotypes and omits some of them. The data contain approximately 300,000 clones, about four fifths of them singletons. Germline loops: CDR1 SEHNR, CDR2 FQNEAQ (reference sequence). The CDR3 extends over 14 amino acids. The data were obtained in a study of cytomegalovirus exposure and HLA in healthy donors. Findings and limits, study-wide: Follow-up analysis found HLA locus-dependent TCR association rates, highest for DRB1 and lowest for HLA-C. TRBV6-2, TRBV6-3 and other indistinguishable V segments were excluded.

The chain couples TRBV7-9 to TRBJ2-5; 9 bases are a match to TRBD1. The assigned J gene may be wrong: the sequence end matches TRBJ2-7 better. The receptor's source is a woman between 40 and 50 years old in good health and CMV-seropositive. Sequencing was performed on PBMCs. The CDR3 protein is CASRPTGGSYEQYF. Here the CDR3 DNA reads TGTGCCAGCAGGCCGACAGGGGGAAGCTACGAGCAGTACTTC.